This entry features one T cell receptor beta chain sequence. Its antigen is as yet unknown. This record belongs to a study of shared clonotypes between healthy human individuals. General study findings and limits: A limitation of the genetic and exposure-history diversity represented arose from few donors.

The germline CDR1 and CDR2 sequences are SGHTA and FQGNSA. The junction had 15 bases not matched to a gene; V was cut back by 7 bases and J by 0 bases. The CDR3 contains 17 residues. Method: immunoSEQ multiplex PCR; TCRdb's copy keeps in-frame clones and lacks some. The sample lists about 2.3 million clones, less than 95% occurring once. The chain carries TRBV7-2 and TRBJ2-7; the match to TRBD2 covers 7 bases. The receptor was isolated from a man younger than 35 in good health. Some clones in this sample may be carry-over from other donors' samples. The specimen was naive CD4+ T cells from PBMCs. Subset defined: CD45RA+ positively selected. The CDR3 bases are TGTGCCAGCATTGGGGGGATAAGCGGGAAGGACTCCTACGAGCAGTACTTC. It specifies CASIGGISGKDSYEQYF.